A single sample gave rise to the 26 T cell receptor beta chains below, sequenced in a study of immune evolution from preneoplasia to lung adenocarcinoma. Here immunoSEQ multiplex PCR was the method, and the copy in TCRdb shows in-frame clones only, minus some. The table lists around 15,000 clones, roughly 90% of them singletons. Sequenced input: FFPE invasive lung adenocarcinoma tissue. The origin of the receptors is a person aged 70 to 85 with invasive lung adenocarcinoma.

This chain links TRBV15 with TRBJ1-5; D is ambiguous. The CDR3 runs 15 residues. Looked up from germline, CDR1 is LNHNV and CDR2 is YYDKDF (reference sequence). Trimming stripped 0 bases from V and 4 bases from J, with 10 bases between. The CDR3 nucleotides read TGTGCCACCAGCAGAGATGTGGGTTTTAATCAGCCCCAGCATTTT. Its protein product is CATSRDVGFNQPQHF.

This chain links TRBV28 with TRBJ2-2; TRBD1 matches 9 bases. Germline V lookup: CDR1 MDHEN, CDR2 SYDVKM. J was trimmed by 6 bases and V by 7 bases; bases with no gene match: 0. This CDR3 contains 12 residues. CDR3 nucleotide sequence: TGTGCCAGCAACAGGGGGCCCGGGGAGCTGTTTTTT. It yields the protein CASNRGPGELFF.

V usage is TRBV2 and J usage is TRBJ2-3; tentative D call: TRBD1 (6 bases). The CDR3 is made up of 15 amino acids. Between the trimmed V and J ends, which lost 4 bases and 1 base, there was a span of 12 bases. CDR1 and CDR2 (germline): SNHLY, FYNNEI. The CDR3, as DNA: TGTGCCAGCAGTGCGGAGGCAGGGGGCACAGATACGCAGTATTTT. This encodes CASSAEAGGTDTQYF.

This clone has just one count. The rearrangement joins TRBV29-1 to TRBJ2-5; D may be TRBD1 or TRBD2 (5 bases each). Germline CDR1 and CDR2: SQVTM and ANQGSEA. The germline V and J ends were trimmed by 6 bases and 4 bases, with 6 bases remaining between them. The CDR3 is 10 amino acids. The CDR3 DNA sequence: TGCAGCGTCGGGACAGAGACCCAGTACTTC. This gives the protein CSVGTETQYF.

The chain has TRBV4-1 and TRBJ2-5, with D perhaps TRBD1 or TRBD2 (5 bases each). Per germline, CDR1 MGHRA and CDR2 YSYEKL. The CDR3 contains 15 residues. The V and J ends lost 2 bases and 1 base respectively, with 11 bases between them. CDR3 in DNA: TGCGCCAGCAGCCAACTCGGGACGATCCAAGAGACCCAGTACTTC. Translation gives CASSQLGTIQETQYF.

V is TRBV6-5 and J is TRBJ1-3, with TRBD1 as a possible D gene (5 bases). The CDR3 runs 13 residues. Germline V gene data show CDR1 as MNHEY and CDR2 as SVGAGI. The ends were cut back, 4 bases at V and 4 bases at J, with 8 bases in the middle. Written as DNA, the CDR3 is TGTGCCAGCAGTTCAGGGATCGGAAACACCATATATTTT. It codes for CASSSGIGNTIYF.

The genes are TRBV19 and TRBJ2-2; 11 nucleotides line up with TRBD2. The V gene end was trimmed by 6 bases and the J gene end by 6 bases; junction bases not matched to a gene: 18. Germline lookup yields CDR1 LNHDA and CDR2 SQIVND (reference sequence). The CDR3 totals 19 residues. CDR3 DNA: TGTGCCAGTAGATGGGAGGGATTAGCGGGAGGGCGAATGGCCGGGGAGCTGTTTTTT. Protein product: CASRWEGLAGGRMAGELFF.

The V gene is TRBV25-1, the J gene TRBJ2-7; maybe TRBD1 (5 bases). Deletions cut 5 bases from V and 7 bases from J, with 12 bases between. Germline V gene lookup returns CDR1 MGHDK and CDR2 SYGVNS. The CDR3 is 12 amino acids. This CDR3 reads CASSPGMGEQYF. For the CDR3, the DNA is TGTGCCAGCAGTCCAGGGATGGGGGAGCAGTACTTC.

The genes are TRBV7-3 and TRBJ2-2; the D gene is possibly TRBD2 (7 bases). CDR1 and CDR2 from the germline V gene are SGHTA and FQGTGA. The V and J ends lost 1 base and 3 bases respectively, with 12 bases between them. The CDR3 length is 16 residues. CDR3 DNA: TGTGCCAGCAGCTTAAGAGGAGGGGGGGACACCGGGGAGCTGTTTTTT. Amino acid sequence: CASSLRGGGDTGELFF. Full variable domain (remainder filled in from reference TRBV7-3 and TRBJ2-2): GAGVSQTPSNKVTEKGKYVELRCDPISGHTALYWYRQSLGQGPEFLIYFQGTGAADDSGLPNDRFFAVRPEGSVSTLKIQRTERGDSAVYLCASSLRGGGDTGELFFGEGSRLTVL.

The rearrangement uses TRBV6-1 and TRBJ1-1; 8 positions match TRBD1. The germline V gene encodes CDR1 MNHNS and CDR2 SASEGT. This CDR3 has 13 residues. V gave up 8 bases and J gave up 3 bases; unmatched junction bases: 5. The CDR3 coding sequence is TGTGCCAGCGGCAGGGGGCAATACACTGAAGCTTTCTTT. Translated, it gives CASGRGQYTEAFF.

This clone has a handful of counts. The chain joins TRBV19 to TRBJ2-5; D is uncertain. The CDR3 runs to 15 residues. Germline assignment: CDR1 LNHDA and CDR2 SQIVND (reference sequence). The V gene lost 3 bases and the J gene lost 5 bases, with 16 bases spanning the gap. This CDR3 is CASSIRPSGQETQYF. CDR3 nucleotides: TGTGCCAGTAGTATTCGTCCGTCTGGCCAGGAGACCCAGTACTTC.

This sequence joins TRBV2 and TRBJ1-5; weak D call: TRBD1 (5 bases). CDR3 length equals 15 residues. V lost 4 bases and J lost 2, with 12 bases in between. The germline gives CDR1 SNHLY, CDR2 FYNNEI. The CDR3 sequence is CASSGRGGGNQPQHF. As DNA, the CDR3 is TGTGCCAGCAGTGGAAGGGGTGGGGGCAATCAGCCCCAGCATTTT.

CDR3 region: CASSVEGRGVNEQFF. The CDR3 coding sequence is TGTGCCAGCAGCGTAGAGGGCAGGGGGGTGAATGAGCAGTTCTTC. The chain is built from TRBV9 and TRBJ2-1; tentatively, D is TRBD1 (7 bases). The ends were cut back, 0 bases at V and 7 bases at J, with 14 bases in the middle. Germline assignment: CDR1 SGDLS and CDR2 YYNGEE. This CDR3 has 15 amino acids.

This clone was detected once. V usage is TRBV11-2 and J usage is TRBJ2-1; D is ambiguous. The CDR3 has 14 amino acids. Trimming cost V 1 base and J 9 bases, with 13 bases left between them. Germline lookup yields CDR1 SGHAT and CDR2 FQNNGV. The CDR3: CASSLVLGTVEQFF. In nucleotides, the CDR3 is TGTGCCAGCAGCTTAGTGCTAGGAACAGTTGAGCAGTTCTTC.

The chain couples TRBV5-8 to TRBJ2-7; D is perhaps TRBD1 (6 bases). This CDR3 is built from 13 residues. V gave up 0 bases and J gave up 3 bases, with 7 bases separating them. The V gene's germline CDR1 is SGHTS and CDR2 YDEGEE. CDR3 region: CASSLVQGYEQYF. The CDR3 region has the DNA TGTGCCAGCAGCTTGGTACAGGGCTACGAGCAGTACTTC.

The CDR3 here is CASSQRGGPQGTDTQYF. DNA of the CDR3: TGTGCCAGCAGCCAGAGGGGTGGGCCCCAGGGGACAGATACGCAGTATTTT. This sequence joins TRBV14 and TRBJ2-3; TRBD1 is a possible D gene (6 bases). Looked up from germline, CDR1 is SGHDN and CDR2 is FVKESK. Trimming cost V 3 bases and J 3 bases, with 19 bases left between them. This CDR3 has 17 residues.

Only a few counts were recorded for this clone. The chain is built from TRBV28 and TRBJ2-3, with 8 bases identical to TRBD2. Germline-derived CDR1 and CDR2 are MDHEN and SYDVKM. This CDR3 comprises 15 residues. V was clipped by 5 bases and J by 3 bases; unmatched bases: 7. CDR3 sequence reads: CASSPPGGRTDTQYF. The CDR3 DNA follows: TGTGCCAGCAGTCCCCCGGGGGGGCGTACAGATACGCAGTATTTT.

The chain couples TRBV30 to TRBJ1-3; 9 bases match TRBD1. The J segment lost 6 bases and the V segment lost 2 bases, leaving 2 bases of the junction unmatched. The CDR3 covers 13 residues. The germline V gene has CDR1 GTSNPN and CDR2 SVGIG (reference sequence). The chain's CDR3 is CAWSTGGENTIYF. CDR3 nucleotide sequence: TGTGCCTGGAGTACAGGGGGCGAAAACACCATATATTTT.

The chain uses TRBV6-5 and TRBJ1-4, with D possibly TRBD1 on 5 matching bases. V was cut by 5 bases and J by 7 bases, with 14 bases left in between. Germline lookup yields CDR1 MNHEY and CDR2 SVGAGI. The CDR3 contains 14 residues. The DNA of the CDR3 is TGTGCCAGCAGTCCCCGACAGAGCTCTGAAAAACTGTTTTTT. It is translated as CASSPRQSSEKLFF.

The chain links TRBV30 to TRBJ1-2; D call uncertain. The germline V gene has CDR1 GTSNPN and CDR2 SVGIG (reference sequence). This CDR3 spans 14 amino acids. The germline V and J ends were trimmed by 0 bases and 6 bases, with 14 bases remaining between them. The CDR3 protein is CAWSVFAREDGYTF. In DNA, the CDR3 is TGTGCCTGGAGTGTCTTCGCGAGGGAGGATGGCTACACCTTC.

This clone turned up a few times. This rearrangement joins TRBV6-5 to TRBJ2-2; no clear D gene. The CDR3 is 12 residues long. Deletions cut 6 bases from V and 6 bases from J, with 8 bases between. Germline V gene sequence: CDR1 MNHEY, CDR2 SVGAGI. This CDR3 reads CASRSNAGELFF. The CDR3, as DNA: TGTGCCAGCAGAAGTAACGCCGGGGAGCTGTTTTTT.

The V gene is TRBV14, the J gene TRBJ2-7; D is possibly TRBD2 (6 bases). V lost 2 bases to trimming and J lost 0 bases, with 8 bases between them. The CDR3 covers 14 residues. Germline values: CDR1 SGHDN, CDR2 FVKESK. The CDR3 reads CASSQKTSSYEQYF. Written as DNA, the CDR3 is TGTGCCAGCAGCCAAAAGACTAGCTCCTACGAGCAGTACTTC.

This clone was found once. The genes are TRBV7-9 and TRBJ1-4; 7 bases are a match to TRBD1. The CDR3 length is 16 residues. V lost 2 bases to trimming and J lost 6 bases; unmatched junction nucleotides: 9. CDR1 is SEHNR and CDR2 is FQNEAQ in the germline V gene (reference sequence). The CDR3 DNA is TGTGCCAGCAGCTTACAAGGGGGCCTATCGGATGAAAAACTGTTTTTT. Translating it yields CASSLQGGLSDEKLFF.

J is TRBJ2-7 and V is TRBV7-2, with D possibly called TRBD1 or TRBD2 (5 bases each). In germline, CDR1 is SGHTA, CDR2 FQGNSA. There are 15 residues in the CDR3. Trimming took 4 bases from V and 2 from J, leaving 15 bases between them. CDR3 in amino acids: CASSSPGSGTYEQYF. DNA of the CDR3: TGTGCCAGCAGCTCACCAGGGTCGGGGACCTACGAGCAGTACTTC. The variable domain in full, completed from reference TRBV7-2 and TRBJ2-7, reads GAGVSQSPSNKVTEKGKDVELRCDPISGHTALYWYRQSLGQGLEFLIYFQGNSAPDKSGLPSDRFSAERTGGSVSTLTIQRTQQEDSAVYLCASSSPGSGTYEQYFGPGTRLTVT.

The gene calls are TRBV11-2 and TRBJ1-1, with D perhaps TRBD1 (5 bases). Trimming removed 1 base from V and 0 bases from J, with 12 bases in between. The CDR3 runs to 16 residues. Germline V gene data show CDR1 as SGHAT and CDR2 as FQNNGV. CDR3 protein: CASSLGATGVNTEAFF. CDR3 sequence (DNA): TGTGCCAGCAGCTTAGGGGCCACGGGGGTGAACACTGAAGCTTTCTTT.

The CDR3 DNA reads TGTGCCTGGAGTCCGCTGTTCCTAGCGGGGGACTACAATGAGCAGTTCTTC. Translating it yields CAWSPLFLAGDYNEQFF. V and J are TRBV30 and TRBJ2-1, with TRBD2 matching 10 bases. There are 17 residues in the CDR3. Looked up from germline, CDR1 is GTSNPN and CDR2 is SVGIG (reference sequence). V dropped 2 bases and J dropped 3; count of bases not matched to a gene: 10.